The 10 T cell receptor beta chains given below trace back to one sample, sequenced in a study of T-cell memory formation after mild COVID-19. From the 5' RACE reads, TCRdb called clonotypes with MiXCR, one entry per CDR3 protein. The sample lists under 300,000 distinct CDR3 sequences, 7.5% to 10% occurring once. Sample: PBMCs or a T cell subset sorted from them (not recorded which). The receptors stem from a man younger than 30 who had mild COVID-19 (a few samples of this study predate the infection). Cell type and time point are not known.

This clonotype showed up just a few times. The chain is built from TRBV29-1 and TRBJ2-7, with unresolved D. Per the germline V gene, CDR1 is SQVTM and CDR2 is ANQGSEA. Trimming stripped 6 bases from V and 4 bases from J, with 10 bases between. The CDR3 is 11 residues long. CDR3 in DNA: TGCAGCGTCTTTGAAGGATACGAGCAGTACGTC. It translates to CSVFEGYEQYV.

This clonotype occurred many times. The chain carries TRBV6-2 or TRBV6-3 and TRBJ1-5; D remains unclear. This CDR3 is built from 13 residues. Germline-derived CDR1 and CDR2 are MNHEY and SVGEGT. The V gene lost 0 bases and the J gene lost 7 bases, with 7 bases spanning the gap. The CDR3 DNA reads TGTGCCAGCAGTTACTCAGGCGACCAGCCCCAGCATTTT. The encoded protein is CASSYSGDQPQHF.

This clonotype was recorded many times. The chain uses TRBV7-2 and TRBJ1-1; D ambiguous. This CDR3 is built from 14 residues. Germline lookup yields CDR1 SGHTA and CDR2 FQGNSA. The V end was cut by 6 bases, the J end by 1 base, with 12 bases between. As DNA, the CDR3 is TGTGCCAGCAGAACACGCGAAACGAACACTGAAGCTTTCTTT. It translates to CASRTRETNTEAFF. The complete variable domain, with remaining parts taken from reference TRBV7-2 and TRBJ1-1, reads GAGVSQSPSNKVTEKGKDVELRCDPISGHTALYWYRQSLGQGLEFLIYFQGNSAPDKSGLPSDRFSAERTGGSVSTLTIQRTQQEDSAVYLCASRTRETNTEAFFGQGTRLTVV.

This clonotype showed up just a few times. The J gene is TRBJ2-2, the V gene TRBV3-1; TRBD2 aligns across 9 bases. The germline V gene encodes CDR1 LGHDT and CDR2 YNNKEL (reference sequence). V trimming: 5 bases; J trimming: 0 bases; junction bases outside the gene matches: 16. The CDR3 extends over 20 amino acids. The CDR3 protein is CASSSPQPSGVIANTGELFF. The CDR3, as DNA: TGTGCCAGCAGCTCGCCCCAGCCTAGCGGGGTTATCGCGAACACCGGGGAGCTGTTTTTT.

This clonotype was detected many times. The chain recombines TRBV7-2 with TRBJ2-3; D gene unclear. Germline loops: CDR1 SGHTA, CDR2 FQGNSA. The CDR3 length is 14 residues. Trimming took 2 bases from V and 6 from J, leaving 12 bases between them. CDR3 bases: TGTGCCAGCAGCTTATCTAGGTCCAGTGATACGCAGTATTTT. It specifies CASSLSRSSDTQYF.

The rearrangement uses TRBV6-2 or TRBV6-3 and TRBJ2-5, with D possibly being TRBD2 (6 bases). The CDR3 has 13 residues. The V end lost 7 bases, the J end lost 7 bases, and 16 bases lay between the germline ends. The germline CDR1 and CDR2 sequences are MNHEY and SVGEGT. The DNA of the CDR3 is TGTGCCAGCAATATCGGGAGCGTCTCGACCCAGTACTTC. This translates into CASNIGSVSTQYF.

This clonotype has a handful of counts. This chain links TRBV6-7 with TRBJ1-6; 9 nucleotides line up with TRBD1. TRBV6-7 falls under the ORF class, with uncertain function. V lost 6 bases, J lost 6 bases, and 3 bases stayed unmatched. The CDR3 contains 14 residues. The CDR3, as DNA: TGTGCCAGCAGCCAGACAGGGGGTAATTCACCCCTCCACTTT. Its translation is CASSQTGGNSPLHF.

This clonotype was counted ten times or more. The chain employs TRBV6-5 and TRBJ1-1; D may be TRBD1 (6 bases). The germline V gene has CDR1 MNHEY and CDR2 SVGAGI. The CDR3 extends over 11 amino acids. Trimming stripped 6 bases from V and 9 bases from J, with 11 bases between. CDR3 DNA: TGTGCCAGCAGCTCCGGGACACAAGCTTTCTTT. It is translated as CASSSGTQAFF.

This clonotype has only a few counts. The chain links TRBV4-3 to TRBJ2-7, with D possibly TRBD1 on 5 matching bases. CDR3 length equals 13 residues. Trimming shortened V by 4 bases and J by 6 bases, and 13 bases separated the two germline ends. Germline V gene data show CDR1 as LGHNA and CDR2 as YSLEER. The CDR3 spells CASSPGMGVEQYF. CDR3 DNA: TGCGCCAGCAGCCCAGGGATGGGCGTCGAGCAGTACTTC.

This clonotype came up a few times. The chain employs TRBV7-7 and TRBJ2-2; D remains ambiguous. The germline V gene has CDR1 SSHAT and CDR2 FNYEAQ (reference sequence). The CDR3 spans 15 residues. Trimming shortened V by 5 bases and J by 0 bases, and 10 bases separated the two germline ends. The CDR3 coding sequence is TGTGCCAGCAGCCCCGATGGTTCGAACACCGGGGAGCTGTTTTTT. Translating it yields CASSPDGSNTGELFF.